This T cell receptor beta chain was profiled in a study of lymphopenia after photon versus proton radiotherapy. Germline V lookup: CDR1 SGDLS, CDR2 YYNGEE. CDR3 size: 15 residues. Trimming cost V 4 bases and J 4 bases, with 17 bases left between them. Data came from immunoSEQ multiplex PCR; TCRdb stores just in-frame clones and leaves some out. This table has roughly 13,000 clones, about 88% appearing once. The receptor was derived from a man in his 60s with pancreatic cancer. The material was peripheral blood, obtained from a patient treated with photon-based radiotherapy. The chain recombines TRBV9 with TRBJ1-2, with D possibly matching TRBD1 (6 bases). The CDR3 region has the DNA TGTGCCAGCAGCTCACAAGGTGGGGGGCTCTATGGCTACACCTTC. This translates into CASSSQGGGLYGYTF.